This entry is about one T cell receptor beta chain. The antigen remains undetermined. The germline V gene has CDR1 MDHEN and CDR2 SYDVKM. The CDR3 sequence is 15 residues long. Trimming removed 7 bases at V and 1 base at J, with 14 bases between. The data were obtained in a study of shared clonotypes between healthy human individuals. As processed by the authors: Filtering of immunoSEQ junctional sequences could not match full-length read filtering. Profiled with immunoSEQ multiplex PCR; TCRdb holds only in-frame clones, not every one. V, J and clone size reflect that table, while D and trimming were determined from the DNA. The data hold some 2,500,000 clones, with more than 85% observed a single time. The study drew all its donors from Caucasian adults living in Nashville, Tennessee. Study-level results: Specimens sampled were limited to blood, with tissue repertoires likely differing. Naive subsets, compared against memory subsets, generally had larger estimated richness values.

The source material was naive CD4+ T cells from PBMCs. The sample's subset: CD45RA+ positively selected. This sequence originates from a man between 18 and 35 years old in good health. Some clones in this sample may be carry-over from other donors' samples. The genes are TRBV28 and TRBJ1-5; possible D gene TRBD1, 6 bases. The CDR3 reads CASTIGGASNQPQHF. In nucleotides, the CDR3 is TGTGCCAGCACCATCGGGGGGGCAAGCAATCAGCCCCAGCATTTT.